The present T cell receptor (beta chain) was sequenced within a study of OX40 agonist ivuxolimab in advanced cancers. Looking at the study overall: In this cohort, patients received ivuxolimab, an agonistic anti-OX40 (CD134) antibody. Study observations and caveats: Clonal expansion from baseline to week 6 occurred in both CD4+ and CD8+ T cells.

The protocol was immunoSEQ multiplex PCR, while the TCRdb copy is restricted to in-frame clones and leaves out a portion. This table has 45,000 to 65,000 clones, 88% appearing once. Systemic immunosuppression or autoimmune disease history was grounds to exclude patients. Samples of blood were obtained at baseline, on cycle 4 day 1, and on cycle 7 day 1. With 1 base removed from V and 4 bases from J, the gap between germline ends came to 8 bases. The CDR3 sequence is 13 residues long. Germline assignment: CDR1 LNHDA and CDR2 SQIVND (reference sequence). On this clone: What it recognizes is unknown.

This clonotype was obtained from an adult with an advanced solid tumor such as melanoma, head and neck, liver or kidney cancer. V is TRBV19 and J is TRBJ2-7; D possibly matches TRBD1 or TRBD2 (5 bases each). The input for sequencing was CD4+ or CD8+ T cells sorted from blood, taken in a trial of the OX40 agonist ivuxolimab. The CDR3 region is CASSIGWGYEQYF. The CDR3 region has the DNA TGTGCCAGTAGTATAGGATGGGGGTACGAGCAGTACTTC.